This TCR beta chain stems from a study of T cells in narcolepsy. Study-wide context: Enrolled donors included narcolepsy type 1 or type 2 patients and healthy controls. Findings and limits, study-wide: Autoreactive clone sequences were missing from some blood memory CD4+ repertoires. Same-patient CSF and blood CD4+ T cell clonotypes included HCRT-specific and TRIB2-specific autoreactive ones. Blood of same and different patients, but not healthy controls, reportedly held recurring autoreactive clonotypes.

Assay: immunoSEQ multiplex PCR; the TCRdb copy retains only in-frame clones and omits some. The table records about 30,000 clones, 83% of them present only once. V gave up 6 bases and J gave up 2 bases, with 10 bases separating them. The germline V gene encodes CDR1 SGHVS and CDR2 FQNEAQ. The CDR3 consists of 13 residues. Note on this clone: Its antigen is still unknown.

Input material: memory (CD45RA-) CD4+ T cells from blood. The sequence derives from a human donor in good health. The chain carries TRBV7-8 and TRBJ1-2; the D gene is possibly TRBD1 (6 bases). The chain's CDR3 is CASSTGPNYGYTF. The CDR3 bases are TGTGCCAGCAGTACAGGGCCAAACTATGGCTACACCTTC.